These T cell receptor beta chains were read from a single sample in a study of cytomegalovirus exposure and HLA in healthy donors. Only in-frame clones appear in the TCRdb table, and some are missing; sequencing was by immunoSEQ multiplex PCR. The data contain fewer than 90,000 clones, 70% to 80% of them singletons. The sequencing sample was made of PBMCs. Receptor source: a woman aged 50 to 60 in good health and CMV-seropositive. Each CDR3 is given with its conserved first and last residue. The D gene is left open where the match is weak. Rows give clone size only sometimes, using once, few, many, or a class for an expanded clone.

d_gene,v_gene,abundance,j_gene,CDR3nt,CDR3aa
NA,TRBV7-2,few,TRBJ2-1,TGTGCCAGCAGCGTTACCCGGGACACTCACTACAATGAGCAGTTCTTC,CASSVTRDTHYNEQFF
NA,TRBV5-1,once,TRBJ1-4,TGCGCCAGCAGTCAACAGGGAGGGACTAATGAAAAACTGTTTTTT,CASSQQGGTNEKLFF
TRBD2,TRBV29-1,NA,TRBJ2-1,TGCAGCGCCACGACCGGGACTAGCGGGAGACGTGAGCAGTTCTTC,CSATTGTSGRREQFF
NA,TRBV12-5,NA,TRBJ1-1,TGTGCTAGTGGTTTTGGAGGGAACACTGAAGCTTTCTTT,CASGFGGNTEAFF
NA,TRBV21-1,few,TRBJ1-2,TGTGCCAGCAGCAAACAGCCGGACAGGGGCGACTATGGCTACACCTTC,CASSKQPDRGDYGYTF
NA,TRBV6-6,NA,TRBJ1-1,TGTGCCAGCCAGCGGGCGTGGGAAGCTTTCTTT,CASQRAWEAFF
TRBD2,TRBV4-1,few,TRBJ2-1,TGCGCCAGCAGCCCAACTGGACTAGCGGGAGACAATGAGCAGTTCTTC,CASSPTGLAGDNEQFF
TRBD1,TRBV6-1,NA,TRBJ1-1,TGTGCCAGCAGCCGGGACAGGGGGAACACTGAAGCTTTCTTT,CASSRDRGNTEAFF
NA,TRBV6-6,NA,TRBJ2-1,TGTGCCAGCAGTTACCTTGGGCTTCGAGAGCAGTTCTTC,CASSYLGLREQFF
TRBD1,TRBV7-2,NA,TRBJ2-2,TGTGCCAGCAGCTTATCAGGGACAGCGAACACCGGGGAGCTGTTTTTT,CASSLSGTANTGELFF
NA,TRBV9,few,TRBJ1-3,TGTGCCAGCAGTTCGGTGCAATCCGGAAACACCATATATTTT,CASSSVQSGNTIYF
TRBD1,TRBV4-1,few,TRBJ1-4,TGCGCCAGCAGCCATCCTAGCGGGACAGCAAATGAAAAACTGTTTTTT,CASSHPSGTANEKLFF
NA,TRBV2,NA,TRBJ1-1,TGTGCCAGCAGTGAGGAGTTTTGGGTCCAAACTGAAGCTTTCTTT,CASSEEFWVQTEAFF
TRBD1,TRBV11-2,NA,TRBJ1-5,TGTGCCAGCAGCCGAAATACAGGGGGGAACCAGCCCCAGCATTTT,CASSRNTGGNQPQHF
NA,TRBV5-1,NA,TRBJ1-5,TGCGCCAGCAGCTTCACAGGGTTGGGCCAGCCCCAGCATTTT,CASSFTGLGQPQHF
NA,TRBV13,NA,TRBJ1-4,TGTGCCAGCAGCTTGAACAGGGCTGGTAGTGAAAAACTGTTTTTT,CASSLNRAGSEKLFF
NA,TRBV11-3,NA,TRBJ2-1,TGTGCCAGCAGCCTGGGTGGCGGGGTCTACAATGAGCAGTTCTTC,CASSLGGGVYNEQFF
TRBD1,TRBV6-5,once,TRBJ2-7,TGTGCCAGCAGTTGGACAGGGGGCTTCGACGAGCAGTACTTC,CASSWTGGFDEQYF
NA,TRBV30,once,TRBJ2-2,TGTGCCTGGAGTGTGAGCCTAGCCTCGAACACCGGGGAGCTGTTTTTT,CAWSVSLASNTGELFF
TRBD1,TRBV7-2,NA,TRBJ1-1,TGTGCCAGCAGCTTACTTCGACAGGGGGCCACTGAAGCTTTCTTT,CASSLLRQGATEAFF
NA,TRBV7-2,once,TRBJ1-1,TGTGCCAGCAGCCCGTGGGCACGGGGGGTGGGGGCTGAAGCTTTCTTT,CASSPWARGVGAEAFF
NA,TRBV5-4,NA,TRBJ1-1,TGTGCCAGCAGCTTGGGGGACATAGGCAATGAAGCTTTCTTT,CASSLGDIGNEAFF
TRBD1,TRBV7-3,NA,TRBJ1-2,TGTGCCAGCAGCGCGGGACAGTCTTATGGCTACACCTTC,CASSAGQSYGYTF
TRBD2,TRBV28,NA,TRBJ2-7,TGTGCCAGCAGTTGGGCGGGAGGACCCTACGAGCAGTACTTC,CASSWAGGPYEQYF
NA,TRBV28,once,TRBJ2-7,TGTGCCAGCAAATCAGGTGGTCCCTACGAGCAGTACTTC,CASKSGGPYEQYF
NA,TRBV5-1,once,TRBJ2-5,TGCGCCAGCAGCTTGGGTAATAGAAAGTCAGAGACCCAGTACTTC,CASSLGNRKSETQYF
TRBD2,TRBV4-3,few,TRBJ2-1,TGCGCCAGCAGCCAAGATTACTCTGCGGGAGGCCACAATGAGCAGTTCTTC,CASSQDYSAGGHNEQFF
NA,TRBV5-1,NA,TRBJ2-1,TGCGCCAGCAGCGTCGGGACTGGTTCGTACAATGAGCAGTTCTTC,CASSVGTGSYNEQFF
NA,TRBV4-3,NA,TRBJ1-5,TGCGCCAGCAGCCAATCCGGGAACACGAATCAGCCCCAGCATTTT,CASSQSGNTNQPQHF
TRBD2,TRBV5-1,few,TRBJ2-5,TGCGCCAGCAGCCCCGGGGGGGGCCAAGAGACCCAGTACTTC,CASSPGGGQETQYF
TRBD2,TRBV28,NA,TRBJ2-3,TGTGCCAGCAGTCCCCCCGGACTAGCGAGAGATACGCAGTATTTT,CASSPPGLARDTQYF
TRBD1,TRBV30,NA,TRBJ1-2,TGTGCCGGACAGGGCTATGGCTACACCTTC,CAGQGYGYTF
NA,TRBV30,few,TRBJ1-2,TGTGCCTGGAGTGTAAGGGCCGGGGGTGACGGCTACACCTTC,CAWSVRAGGDGYTF
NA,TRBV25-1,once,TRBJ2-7,TGTGCCAGCAGTGAATTCGGACAAGGGGCTTTGTACGAGCAGTACTTC,CASSEFGQGALYEQYF
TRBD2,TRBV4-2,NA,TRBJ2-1,TGTGCCAGCAGCCGCAGACTAGCGGAAGTCAATGAGCAGTTCTTC,CASSRRLAEVNEQFF
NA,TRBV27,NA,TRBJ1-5,TGTGCCAGCAGTTTGTGGGGGCCACCCAATCAGCCCCAGCATTTT,CASSLWGPPNQPQHF
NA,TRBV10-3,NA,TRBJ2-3,TGTGCCATCAGTGACCCAGCGGAAACACGAGATACGCAGTATTTT,CAISDPAETRDTQYF
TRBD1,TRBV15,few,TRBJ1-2,TGTGCCACCAGCACCGGGACAGGGGGGGACTATGGCTACACCTTC,CATSTGTGGDYGYTF
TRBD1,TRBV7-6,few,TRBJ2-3,TGTGCCAGCAGTGTAGGACAGGGGGCGTTGGATACGCAGTATTTT,CASSVGQGALDTQYF
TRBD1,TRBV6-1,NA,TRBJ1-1,TGTGCCAGCAGTGGGACAGGGGGAGTCACTGAAGCTTTCTTT,CASSGTGGVTEAFF
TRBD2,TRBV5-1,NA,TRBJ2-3,TGCGCCAGCAGATCAACGAGCGGGAGGGTCGCAGATACGCAGTATTTT,CASRSTSGRVADTQYF
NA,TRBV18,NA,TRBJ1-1,TGTGCCAGCTCACCAACAGAGAACACTGAAGCTTTCTTT,CASSPTENTEAFF
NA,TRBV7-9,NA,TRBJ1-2,TGTGCCAGCAGCTTAGATTCGCGGCCCTCCTATGGCTACACCTTC,CASSLDSRPSYGYTF
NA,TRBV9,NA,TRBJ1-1,TGTGCCAGCACCTGGGCAGCTGATATGAACACTGAAGCTTTCTTT,CASTWAADMNTEAFF
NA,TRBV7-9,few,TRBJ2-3,TGTGCCAGCAGCTCCCGACTAGAGAGCACAGATACGCAGTATTTT,CASSSRLESTDTQYF
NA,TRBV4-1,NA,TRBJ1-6,TGCGCCAGCAGCCATACTACAGGCGTTGGGAATTCACCCCTCCACTTT,CASSHTTGVGNSPLHF
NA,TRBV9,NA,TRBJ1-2,TGTGCCAGCAGCGTAGACAGTAACTATGGCTACACCTTC,CASSVDSNYGYTF
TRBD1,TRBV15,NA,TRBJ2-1,TGTGCCACCAGCGAGAGGGGACAGTACAATGAGCAGTTCTTC,CATSERGQYNEQFF
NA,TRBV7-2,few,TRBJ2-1,TGTGCCAGCAGGGTCGGGGTAGAGTACAATGAGCAGTTCTTC,CASRVGVEYNEQFF
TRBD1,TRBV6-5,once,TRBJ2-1,TGTGCCAGCAGTTTTCGGACAGGTGCCTACAATGAGCAGTTCTTC,CASSFRTGAYNEQFF